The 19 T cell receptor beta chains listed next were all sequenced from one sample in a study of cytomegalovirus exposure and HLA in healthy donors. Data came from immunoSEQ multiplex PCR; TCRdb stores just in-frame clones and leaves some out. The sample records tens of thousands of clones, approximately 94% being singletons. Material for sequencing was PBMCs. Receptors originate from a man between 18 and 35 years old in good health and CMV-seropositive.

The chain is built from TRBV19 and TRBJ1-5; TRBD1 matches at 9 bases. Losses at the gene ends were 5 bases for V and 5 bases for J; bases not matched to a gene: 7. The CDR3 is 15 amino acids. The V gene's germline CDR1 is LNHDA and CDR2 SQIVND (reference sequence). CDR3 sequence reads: CASSEKQGAYQPQHF. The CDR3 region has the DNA TGTGCCAGTAGTGAAAAACAGGGGGCATATCAGCCCCAGCATTTT. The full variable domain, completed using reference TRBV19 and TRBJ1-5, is DGGITQSPKYLFRKEGQNVTLSCEQNLNHDAMYWYRQDPGQGLRLIYYSQIVNDFQKGDIAEGYSVSREKKESFPLTVTSAQKNPTAFYLCASSEKQGAYQPQHFGDGTRLSIL.

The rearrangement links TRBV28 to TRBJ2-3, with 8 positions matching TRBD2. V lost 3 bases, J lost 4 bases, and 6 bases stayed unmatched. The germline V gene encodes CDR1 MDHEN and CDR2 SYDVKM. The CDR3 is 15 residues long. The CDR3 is CASSFMGLVADTQYF. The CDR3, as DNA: TGTGCCAGCAGTTTTATGGGACTAGTAGCAGATACGCAGTATTTT.

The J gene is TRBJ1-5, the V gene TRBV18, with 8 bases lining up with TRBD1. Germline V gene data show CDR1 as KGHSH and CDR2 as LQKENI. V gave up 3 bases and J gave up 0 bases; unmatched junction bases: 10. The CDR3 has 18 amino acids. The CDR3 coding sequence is TGTGCCAGCTCACCGACAGGACAGGGATTATATAGCAATCAGCCCCAGCATTTT. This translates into CASSPTGQGLYSNQPQHF.

The CDR3 loop reads CASSQRGVTDTQYF. The DNA of the CDR3 is TGTGCCAGCAGCCAGCGGGGGGTCACAGATACGCAGTATTTT. The rearrangement joins TRBV28 to TRBJ2-3; the match to TRBD2 covers 9 bases. V was pared by 6 bases and J by 2 bases, with 3 bases of the junction left unmatched. This CDR3 is built from 14 residues. The V gene's germline CDR1 is MDHEN and CDR2 SYDVKM.

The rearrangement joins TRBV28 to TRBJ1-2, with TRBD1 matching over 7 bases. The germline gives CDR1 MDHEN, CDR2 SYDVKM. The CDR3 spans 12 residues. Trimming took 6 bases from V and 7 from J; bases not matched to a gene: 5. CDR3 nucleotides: TGTGCCAGCAGCCTGTACAGGGGTGGCTACACCTTC. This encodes CASSLYRGGYTF.

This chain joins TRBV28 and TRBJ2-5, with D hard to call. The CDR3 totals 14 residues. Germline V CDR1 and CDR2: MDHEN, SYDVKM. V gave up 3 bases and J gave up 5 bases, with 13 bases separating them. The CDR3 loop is CASSLRPPAETQYF. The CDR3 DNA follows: TGTGCCAGCAGTTTGAGGCCGCCGGCTGAGACCCAGTACTTC. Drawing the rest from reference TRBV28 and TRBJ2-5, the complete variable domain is DVKVTQSSRYLVKRTGEKVFLECVQDMDHENMFWYRQDPGLGLRLIYFSYDVKMKEKGDIPEGYSVSREKKERFSLILESASTNQTSMYLCASSLRPPAETQYFGPGTRLLVL.

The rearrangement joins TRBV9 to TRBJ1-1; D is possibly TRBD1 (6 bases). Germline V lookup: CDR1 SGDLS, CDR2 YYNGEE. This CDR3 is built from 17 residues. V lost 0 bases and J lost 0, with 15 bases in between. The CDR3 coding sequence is TGTGCCAGCAGCGTAGGATTGACAGGTCCCATGAACACTGAAGCTTTCTTT. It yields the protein CASSVGLTGPMNTEAFF.

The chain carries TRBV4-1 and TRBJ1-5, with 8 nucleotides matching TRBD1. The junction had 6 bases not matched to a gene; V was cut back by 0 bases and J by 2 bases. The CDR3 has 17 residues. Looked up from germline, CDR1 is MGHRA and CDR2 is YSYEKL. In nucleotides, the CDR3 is TGCGCCAGCAGCCAAGATCTTCAACAGGGGGGCAATCAGCCCCAGCATTTT. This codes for CASSQDLQQGGNQPQHF.

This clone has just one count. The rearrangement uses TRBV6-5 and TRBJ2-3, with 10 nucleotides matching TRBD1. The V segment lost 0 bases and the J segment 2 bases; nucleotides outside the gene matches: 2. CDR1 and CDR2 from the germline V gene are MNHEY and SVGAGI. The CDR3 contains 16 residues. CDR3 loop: CASSYSGQGYTDTQYF. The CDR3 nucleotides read TGTGCCAGCAGTTACTCGGGACAGGGGTACACAGATACGCAGTATTTT.

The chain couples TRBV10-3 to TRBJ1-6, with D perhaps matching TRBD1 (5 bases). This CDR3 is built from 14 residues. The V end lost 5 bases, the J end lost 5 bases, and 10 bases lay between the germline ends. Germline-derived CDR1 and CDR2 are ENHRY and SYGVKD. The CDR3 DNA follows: TGTGCCATCAGTCAAGGGGTCGATAATTCACCCCTCCACTTT. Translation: CAISQGVDNSPLHF.

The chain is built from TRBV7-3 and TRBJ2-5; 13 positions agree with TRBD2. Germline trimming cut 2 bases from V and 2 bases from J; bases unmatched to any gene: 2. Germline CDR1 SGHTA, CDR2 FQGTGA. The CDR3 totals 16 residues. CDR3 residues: CASSLGTSGTQETQYF. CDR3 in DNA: TGTGCCAGCAGCTTAGGGACTAGCGGGACTCAAGAGACCCAGTACTTC.

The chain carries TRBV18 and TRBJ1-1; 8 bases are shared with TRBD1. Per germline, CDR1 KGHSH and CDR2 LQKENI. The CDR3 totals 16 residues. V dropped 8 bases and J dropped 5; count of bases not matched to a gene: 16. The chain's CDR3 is CASEMGPPQGGTEAFF. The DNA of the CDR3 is TGTGCCAGCGAGATGGGGCCCCCACAGGGGGGAACTGAAGCTTTCTTT.

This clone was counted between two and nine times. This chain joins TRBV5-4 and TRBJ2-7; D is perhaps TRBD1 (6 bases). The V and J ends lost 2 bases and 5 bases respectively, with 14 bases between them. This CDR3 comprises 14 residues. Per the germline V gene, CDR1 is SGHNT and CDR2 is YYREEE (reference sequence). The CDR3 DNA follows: TGTGCCAGCAGCTTACGAGGGGGAAGTGACGAGCAGTACTTC. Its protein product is CASSLRGGSDEQYF.

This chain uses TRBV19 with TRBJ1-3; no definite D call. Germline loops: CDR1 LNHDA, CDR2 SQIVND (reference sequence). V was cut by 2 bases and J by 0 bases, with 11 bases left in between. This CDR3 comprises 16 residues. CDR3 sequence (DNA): TGTGCCAGTAGTATAACAGCTTCTAACTCTGGAAACACCATATATTTT. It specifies CASSITASNSGNTIYF.

The CDR3 spells CASSSPGTSKGNEQFF. CDR3 in DNA: TGTGCCAGCAGCTCCCCCGGGACTAGTAAGGGAAATGAGCAGTTCTTC. The V call is TRBV7-3, the J call TRBJ2-1; 8 bases line up with TRBD2. Trimming removed 4 bases from V and 7 bases from J; junction bases left unmatched: 12. This CDR3 has 16 amino acids. Germline V gene lookup returns CDR1 SGHTA and CDR2 FQGTGA.

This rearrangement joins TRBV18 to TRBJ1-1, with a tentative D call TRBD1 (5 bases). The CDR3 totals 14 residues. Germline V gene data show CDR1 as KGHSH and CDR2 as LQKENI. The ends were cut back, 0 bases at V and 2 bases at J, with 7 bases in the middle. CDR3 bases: TGTGCCAGCTCACCACCGGGGCCTAACACTGAAGCTTTCTTT. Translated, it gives CASSPPGPNTEAFF.

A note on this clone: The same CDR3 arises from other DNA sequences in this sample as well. The CDR3 spells CASSVVTGEVDEQYF. The CDR3, as DNA: TGTGCCAGCAGTGTCGTGACAGGGGAAGTAGACGAGCAGTACTTC. The J gene is TRBJ2-7, the V gene TRBV6-1, with 8 bases lining up with TRBD1. This CDR3 region has 15 residues. In germline, CDR1 is MNHNS, CDR2 SASEGT. V shed 4 bases, J shed 5 bases, and the junction held 10 bases outside the gene matches.

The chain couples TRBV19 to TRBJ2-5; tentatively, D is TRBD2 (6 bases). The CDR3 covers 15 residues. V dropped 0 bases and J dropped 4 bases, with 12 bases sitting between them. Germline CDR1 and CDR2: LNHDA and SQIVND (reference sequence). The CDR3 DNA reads TGTGCCAGTAGTATAGATCCGGCGGGAATAGAGACCCAGTACTTC. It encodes CASSIDPAGIETQYF.

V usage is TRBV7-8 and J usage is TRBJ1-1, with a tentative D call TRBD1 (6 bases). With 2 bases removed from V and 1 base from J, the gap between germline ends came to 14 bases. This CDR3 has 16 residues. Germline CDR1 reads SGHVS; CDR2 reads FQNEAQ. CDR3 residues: CASSLPRRDKNTEAFF. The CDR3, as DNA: TGTGCCAGCAGCTTACCTCGAAGGGACAAGAACACTGAAGCTTTCTTT.